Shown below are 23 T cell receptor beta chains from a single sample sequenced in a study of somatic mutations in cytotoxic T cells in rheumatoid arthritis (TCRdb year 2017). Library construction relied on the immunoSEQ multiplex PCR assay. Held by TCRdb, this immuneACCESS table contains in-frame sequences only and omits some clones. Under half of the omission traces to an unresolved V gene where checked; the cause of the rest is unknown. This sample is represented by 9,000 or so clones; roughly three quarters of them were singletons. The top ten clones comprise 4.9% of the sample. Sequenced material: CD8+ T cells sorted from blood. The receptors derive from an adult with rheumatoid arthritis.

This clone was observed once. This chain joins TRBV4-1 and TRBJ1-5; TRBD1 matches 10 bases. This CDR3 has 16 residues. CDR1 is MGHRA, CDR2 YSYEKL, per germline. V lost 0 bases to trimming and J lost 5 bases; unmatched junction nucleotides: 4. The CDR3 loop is CASSQDWDRGYQPQHF. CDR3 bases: TGCGCCAGCAGCCAAGATTGGGACAGGGGTTATCAGCCCCAGCATTTT.

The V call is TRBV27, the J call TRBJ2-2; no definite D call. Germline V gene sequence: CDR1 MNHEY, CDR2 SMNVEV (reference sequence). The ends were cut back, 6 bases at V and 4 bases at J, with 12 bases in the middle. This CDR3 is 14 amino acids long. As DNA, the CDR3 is TGTGCCAGCAGAATTTCTCTACTCACCGGGGAGCTGTTTTTT. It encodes CASRISLLTGELFF.

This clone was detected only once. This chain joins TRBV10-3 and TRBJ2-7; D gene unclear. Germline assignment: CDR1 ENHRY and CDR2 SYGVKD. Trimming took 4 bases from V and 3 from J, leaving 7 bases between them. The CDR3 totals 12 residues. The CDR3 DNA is TGTGCCATCAGTGCCAATGACTACGAGCAGTACTTC. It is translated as CAISANDYEQYF.

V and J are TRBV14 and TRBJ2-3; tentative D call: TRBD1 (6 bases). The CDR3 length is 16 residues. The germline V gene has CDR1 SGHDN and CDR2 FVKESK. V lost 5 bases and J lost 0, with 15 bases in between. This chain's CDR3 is CASSSVGGPSTDTQYF. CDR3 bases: TGTGCCAGCAGCTCCGTAGGGGGACCCAGCACAGATACGCAGTATTTT.

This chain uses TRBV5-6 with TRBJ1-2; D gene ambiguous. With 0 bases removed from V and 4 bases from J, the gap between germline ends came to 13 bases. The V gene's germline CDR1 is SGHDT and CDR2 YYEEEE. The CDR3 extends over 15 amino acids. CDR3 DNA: TGTGCCAGCAGCTTGGGAGTTGGGTTGGGCTATGGCTACACCTTC. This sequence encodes CASSLGVGLGYGYTF.

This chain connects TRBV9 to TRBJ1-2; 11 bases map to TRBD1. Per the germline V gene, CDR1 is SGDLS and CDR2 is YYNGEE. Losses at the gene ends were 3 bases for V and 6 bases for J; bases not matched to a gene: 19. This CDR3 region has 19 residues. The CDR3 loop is CASSGTFGQGAQRRHGYTF. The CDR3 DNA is TGTGCCAGCAGCGGCACTTTTGGACAGGGGGCGCAGAGGAGGCATGGCTACACCTTC.

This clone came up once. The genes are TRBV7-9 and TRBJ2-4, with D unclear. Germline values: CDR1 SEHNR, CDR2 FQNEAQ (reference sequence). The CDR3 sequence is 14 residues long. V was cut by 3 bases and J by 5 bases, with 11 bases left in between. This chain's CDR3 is CASSFGSGENIQYF. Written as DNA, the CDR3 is TGTGCCAGCAGCTTCGGGTCCGGCGAAAACATTCAGTACTTC. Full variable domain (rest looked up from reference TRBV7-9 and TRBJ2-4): DTGVSQNPRHKITKRGQNVTFRCDPISEHNRLYWYRQTLGQGPEFLTYFQNEAQLEKSRLLSDRFSAERPKGSFSTLEIQRTEQGDSAMYLCASSFGSGENIQYFGAGTRLSVL.

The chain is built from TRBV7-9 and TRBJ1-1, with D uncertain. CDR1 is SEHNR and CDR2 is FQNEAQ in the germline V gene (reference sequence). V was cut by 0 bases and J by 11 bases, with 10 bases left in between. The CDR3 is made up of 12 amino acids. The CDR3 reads CASSLALRKAFF. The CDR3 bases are TGTGCCAGCAGCTTAGCCCTCCGCAAGGCTTTCTTT. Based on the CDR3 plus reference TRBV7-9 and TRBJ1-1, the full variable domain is DTGVSQNPRHKITKRGQNVTFRCDPISEHNRLYWYRQTLGQGPEFLTYFQNEAQLEKSRLLSDRFSAERPKGSFSTLEIQRTEQGDSAMYLCASSLALRKAFFGQGTRLTVV.

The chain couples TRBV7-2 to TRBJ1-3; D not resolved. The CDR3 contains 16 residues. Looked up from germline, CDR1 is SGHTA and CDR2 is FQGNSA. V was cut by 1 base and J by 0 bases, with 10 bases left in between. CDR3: CASSLERAISGNTIYF. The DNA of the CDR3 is TGTGCCAGCAGCTTAGAGAGGGCAATCTCTGGAAACACCATATATTTT.

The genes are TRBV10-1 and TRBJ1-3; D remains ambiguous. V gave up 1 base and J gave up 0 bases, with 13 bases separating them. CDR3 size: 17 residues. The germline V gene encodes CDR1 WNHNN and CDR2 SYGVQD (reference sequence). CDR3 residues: CASSECFPAYSGNTIYF. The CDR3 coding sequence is TGCGCCAGCAGTGAGTGTTTCCCGGCTTACTCTGGAAACACCATATATTTT.

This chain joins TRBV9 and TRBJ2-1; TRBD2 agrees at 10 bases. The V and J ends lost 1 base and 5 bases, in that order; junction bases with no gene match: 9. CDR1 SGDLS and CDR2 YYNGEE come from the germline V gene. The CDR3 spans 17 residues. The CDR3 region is CASSVTRSGGADNEQFF. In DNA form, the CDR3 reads TGTGCCAGCAGCGTAACCAGAAGCGGGGGGGCCGACAATGAGCAGTTCTTC.

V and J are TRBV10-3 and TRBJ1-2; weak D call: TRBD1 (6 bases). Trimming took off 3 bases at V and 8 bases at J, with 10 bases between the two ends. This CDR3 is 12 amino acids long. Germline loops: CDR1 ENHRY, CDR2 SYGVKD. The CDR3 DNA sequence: TGTGCCATCAGTGATGAGGGGGGGGGCTACACCTTC. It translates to CAISDEGGGYTF.

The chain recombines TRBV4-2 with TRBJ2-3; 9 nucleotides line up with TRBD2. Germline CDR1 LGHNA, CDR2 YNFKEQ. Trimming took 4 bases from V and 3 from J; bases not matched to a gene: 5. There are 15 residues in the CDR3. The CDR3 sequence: CASSLQRGETDTQYF. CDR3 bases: TGTGCCAGCAGCCTTCAGCGGGGGGAGACAGATACGCAGTATTTT.

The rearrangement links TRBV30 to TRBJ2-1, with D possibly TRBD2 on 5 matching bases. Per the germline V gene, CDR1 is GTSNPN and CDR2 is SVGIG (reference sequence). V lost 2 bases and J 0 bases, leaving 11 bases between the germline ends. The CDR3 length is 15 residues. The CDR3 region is CAWSQFSASYNEQFF. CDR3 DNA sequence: TGTGCCTGGAGTCAATTTAGCGCCTCCTACAATGAGCAGTTCTTC.

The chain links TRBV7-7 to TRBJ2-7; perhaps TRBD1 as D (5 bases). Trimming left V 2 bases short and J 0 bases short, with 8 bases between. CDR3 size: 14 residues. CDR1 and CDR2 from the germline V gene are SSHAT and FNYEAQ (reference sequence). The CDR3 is CASSLSQGSYEQYF. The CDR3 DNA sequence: TGTGCCAGCAGCTTATCGCAGGGCTCCTACGAGCAGTACTTC.

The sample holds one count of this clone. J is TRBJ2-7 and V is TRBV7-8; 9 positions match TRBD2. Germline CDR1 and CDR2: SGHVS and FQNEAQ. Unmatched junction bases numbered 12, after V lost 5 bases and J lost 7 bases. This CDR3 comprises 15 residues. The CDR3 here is CASSRSGAGGLEQYF. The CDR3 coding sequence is TGTGCCAGCAGCCGTAGCGGGGCGGGAGGGCTAGAGCAGTACTTC. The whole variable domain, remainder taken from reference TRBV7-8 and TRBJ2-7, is GAGVSQSPRYKVAKRGQDVALRCDPISGHVSLFWYQQALGQGPEFLTYFQNEAQLDKSGLPSDRFFAERPEGSVSTLKIQRTQQEDSAVYLCASSRSGAGGLEQYFGPGTRLTVT.

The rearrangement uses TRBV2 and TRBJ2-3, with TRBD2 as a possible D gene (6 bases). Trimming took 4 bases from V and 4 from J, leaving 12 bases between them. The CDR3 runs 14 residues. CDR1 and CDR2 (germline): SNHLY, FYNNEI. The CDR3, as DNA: TGTGCCAGCAGTGTGGGGACTGAACCAGATACGCAGTATTTT. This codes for CASSVGTEPDTQYF. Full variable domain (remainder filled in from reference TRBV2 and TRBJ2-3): EPEVTQTPSHQVTQMGQEVILRCVPISNHLYFYWYRQILGQKVEFLVSFYNNEISEKSEIFDDQFSVERPDGSNFTLKIRSTKLEDSAMYFCASSVGTEPDTQYFGPGTRLTVL.

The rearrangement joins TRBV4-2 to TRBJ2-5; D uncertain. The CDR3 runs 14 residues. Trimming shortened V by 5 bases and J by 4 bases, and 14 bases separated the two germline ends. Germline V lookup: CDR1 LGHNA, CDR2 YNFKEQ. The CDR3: CASSKTRGAETQYF. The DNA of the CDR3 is TGTGCCAGCAGCAAAACCCGTGGAGCAGAGACCCAGTACTTC.

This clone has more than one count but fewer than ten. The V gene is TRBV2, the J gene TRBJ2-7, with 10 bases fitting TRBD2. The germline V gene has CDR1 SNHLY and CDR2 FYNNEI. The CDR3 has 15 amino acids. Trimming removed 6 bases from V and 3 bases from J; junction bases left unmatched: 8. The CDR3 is CASSPLAGANYEQYV. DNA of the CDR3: TGTGCCAGCAGCCCTCTAGCGGGGGCTAACTACGAGCAGTACGTC.

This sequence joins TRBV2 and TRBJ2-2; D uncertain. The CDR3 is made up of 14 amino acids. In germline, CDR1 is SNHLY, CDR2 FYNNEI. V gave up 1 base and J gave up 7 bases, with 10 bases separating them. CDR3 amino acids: CASSEGSWGGELFF. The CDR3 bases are TGTGCCAGCAGTGAAGGGTCCTGGGGCGGGGAGCTGTTTTTT.

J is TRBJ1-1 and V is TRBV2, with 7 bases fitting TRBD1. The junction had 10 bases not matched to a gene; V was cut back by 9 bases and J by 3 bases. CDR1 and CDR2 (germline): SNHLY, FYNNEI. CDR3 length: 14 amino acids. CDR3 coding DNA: TGTGCCAGTAACCCGACAGGGTTGGACACTGAAGCTTTCTTT. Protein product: CASNPTGLDTEAFF.

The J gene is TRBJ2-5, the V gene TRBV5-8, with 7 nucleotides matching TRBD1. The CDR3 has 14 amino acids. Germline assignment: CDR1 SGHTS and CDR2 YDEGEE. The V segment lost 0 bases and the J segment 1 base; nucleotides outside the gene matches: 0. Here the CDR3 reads CASSLGQGQETQYF. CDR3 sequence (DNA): TGTGCCAGCAGCTTGGGACAGGGCCAAGAGACCCAGTACTTC.

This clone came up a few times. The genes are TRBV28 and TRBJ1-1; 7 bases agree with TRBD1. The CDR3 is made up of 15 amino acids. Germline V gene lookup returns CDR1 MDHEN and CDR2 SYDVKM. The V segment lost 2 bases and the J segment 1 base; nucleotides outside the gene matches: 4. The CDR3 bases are TGTGCCAGCAGTTTAACCCGGACAGGGAACACTGAAGCTTTCTTT. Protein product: CASSLTRTGNTEAFF.